This T cell receptor (beta chain) was identified during a study of human T cells and chemical hapten exposure. The study, taken as a whole, reports: Expanded TCRs grouped into significantly more large CDR3 similarity clusters than controls produced.

TCRdb redid the calling of the RACE reads with MiXCR, one entry per CDR3 protein. In the table there are about 69,000 distinct CDR3 sequences, 25% to 40% of which are singletons. Time point of the sample: patch test 1, 2 weeks after DPC sensitization. Sample treatment: therapeutic diphenylcyclopropenone sensitization with weekly scalp DPC. The CDR3 has 13 amino acids. Trimming cost V 6 bases and J 7 bases; bases outside gene matches: 5. For this clonotype: What it binds is not known.

Sequencing used whole blood, obtained in connection with sensitization to the hapten diphenylcyclopropenone (DPC). The rearrangement joins TRBV12-3 or TRBV12-4 to TRBJ1-5, with 8 bases identical to TRBD1. The sequence was obtained from a man aged 35-49 years with alopecia areata. Some clones in this sample may be carry-over from other donors' samples. In DNA, the CDR3 is TGTGCCAGCAGCCAGGGGGCTGAACAGCCCCAGCATTTT. This translates into CASSQGAEQPQHF.